The 2 T cell receptor beta chains presented below share a single source sample, sequenced in a study of long-term antiretroviral therapy in people with HIV. Survey level was the resolution at which the v3.0 immunoSEQ assay ran. The table came from immunoSEQ multiplex PCR; TCRdb's copy has only in-frame clones and leaves some out. Among fewer than 8,000 clones listed, 73% were seen once. Sample: unsorted PBMCs, taken 0.2 years after starting antiretroviral therapy. The receptors were gathered from a man in his forties with HIV.

This CDR3 reads CASSDGQVFYGYTF. The CDR3 DNA sequence: TGCGCCAGCAGTGACGGACAGGTTTTCTATGGCTACACCTTC. The rearrangement uses TRBV10-2 and TRBJ1-2; 7 nucleotides agree with TRBD1. The CDR3 is 14 residues long. Germline V gene lookup returns CDR1 WSHSY and CDR2 SAAADI. With 3 bases clipped from V and 4 bases from J, the junction kept 5 bases outside the gene matches.

The J gene is TRBJ2-5, the V gene TRBV29-1; D may correspond to TRBD1 or TRBD2 (6 bases each). Trimming stripped 0 bases from V and 5 bases from J, with 16 bases between. Germline CDR1 is SQVTM and CDR2 is ANQGSEA. This CDR3 comprises 15 residues. CDR3 residues: CSVEDGRRGRETQYF. The CDR3 DNA reads as TGCAGCGTTGAAGATGGTCGAAGGGGGAGGGAGACCCAGTACTTC.